A single sample gave rise to the 11 T cell receptor beta chains below, sequenced in a study of shared clonotypes between healthy human individuals. Some clones are missing from TCRdb's copy, which holds only in-frame ones; the method was immunoSEQ multiplex PCR. The sample carries around 2,100,000 clones, about 94% recorded once. CD45RO-negative CD8 cells positively selected for CCR7 made up the naive population, which excluded terminally differentiated effector memory CD45RA+ cells. Specimen: naive CD8+ T cells sorted from blood. Receptors originate from a man younger than 35 in good health.

With respect to this clone: Other DNA sequences of this sample code for an identical CDR3. The CDR3 reads CASSWDRAYEQYF. CDR3 sequence (DNA): TGCGCCAGCAGTTGGGACAGGGCCTACGAGCAGTACTTC. The chain is built from TRBV4-3 and TRBJ2-7, with TRBD1 matching 9 bases. Losses at the gene ends were 6 bases for V and 2 bases for J; bases not matched to a gene: 2. Per germline, CDR1 LGHNA and CDR2 YSLEER. This CDR3 has 13 residues.

The chain recombines TRBV27 with TRBJ1-5; TRBD1 might be the D (6 bases). Germline CDR1 reads MNHEY; CDR2 reads SMNVEV (reference sequence). This CDR3 is built from 14 residues. Trimming removed 5 bases from V and 5 bases from J, with 13 bases in between. CDR3 coding DNA: TGTGCCAGCAGTCCGGGGGGGCTGGATCAGCCCCAGCATTTT. Translated, it gives CASSPGGLDQPQHF.

The chain links TRBV7-9 to TRBJ2-1; TRBD2 matches 7 bases. There are 15 residues in the CDR3. Germline trimming cut 3 bases from V and 7 bases from J; bases unmatched to any gene: 9. Per germline, CDR1 SEHNR and CDR2 FQNEAQ (reference sequence). CDR3 amino acids: CASSFPAGVGNEQFF. The CDR3 nucleotides read TGTGCCAGCAGCTTTCCGGCGGGAGTAGGGAATGAGCAGTTCTTC.

The rearrangement uses TRBV18 and TRBJ2-7; D gene unclear. CDR1 is KGHSH, CDR2 LQKENI, per germline. Trimming stripped 2 bases from V and 3 bases from J, with 17 bases between. The CDR3 extends over 16 amino acids. The CDR3 bases are TGTGCCAGCTCACCAACAGACCCGCTTTTCGACTACGAGCAGTACTTC. This gives the protein CASSPTDPLFDYEQYF.

This rearrangement joins TRBV27 to TRBJ2-1; 8 bases align to TRBD2. J was trimmed by 5 bases and V by 0 bases; bases with no gene match: 3. Per the germline V gene, CDR1 is MNHEY and CDR2 is SMNVEV (reference sequence). The CDR3 is 15 amino acids. The CDR3 DNA follows: TGTGCCAGCAGTTTATCACTAGCGGTAAACAATGAGCAGTTCTTC. Its protein is CASSLSLAVNNEQFF.

Remarks on this clone: Other DNA sequences in the same sample also yield this CDR3. The V call is TRBV9, the J call TRBJ2-3, with D possibly TRBD1 on 6 matching bases. V lost 3 bases and J 0 bases, leaving 8 bases between the germline ends. CDR3 length: 14 amino acids. CDR1 is SGDLS, CDR2 YYNGEE, per germline. CDR3 residues: CASSATGSTDTQYF. The CDR3 DNA is TGTGCCAGCAGCGCGACAGGAAGCACAGATACGCAGTATTTT.

This chain joins TRBV6-5 and TRBJ2-7, with 7 bases that match TRBD2. CDR1 and CDR2 (germline): MNHEY, SVGAGI. The junction had 11 bases not matched to a gene; V was cut back by 6 bases and J by 3 bases. The CDR3 contains 15 residues. The CDR3, as DNA: TGTGCCAGCAGCTTCGCTCCGGGCGGGAGCTACGAGCAGTACTTC. It specifies CASSFAPGGSYEQYF.

Comments on this clone: The junction and the germline gene differ at one end; a read error may be behind it. The chain joins TRBV10-3 to TRBJ2-7, with TRBD2 matching over 10 bases. Per the germline V gene, CDR1 is ENHRY and CDR2 is SYGVKD. The CDR3 length is 17 residues. CDR3 DNA sequence: TGTGCCATCAGCGAGTCTAGCGGGAGTCTGGGTACGTACGAGCAGTACTTC. It specifies CAISESSGSLGTYEQYF.

The rearrangement uses TRBV7-9 and TRBJ1-2; the D gene is possibly TRBD1 (6 bases). CDR3 length equals 14 residues. Trimming stripped 1 base from V and 4 bases from J, with 10 bases between. Germline V lookup: CDR1 SEHNR, CDR2 FQNEAQ (reference sequence). CDR3 DNA sequence: TGTGCCAGCAGCTTAGTACAGGGTGGCTATGGCTACACCTTC. Protein sequence: CASSLVQGGYGYTF.

The J gene is TRBJ2-2, the V gene TRBV27, with D tentatively TRBD2 (5 bases). Trimming removed 3 bases at V and 4 bases at J, with 12 bases between. Germline V gene sequence: CDR1 MNHEY, CDR2 SMNVEV (reference sequence). This CDR3 region has 15 residues. CDR3 DNA sequence: TGTGCCAGCAGTTTTAGCGTCGATGGCACCGGGGAGCTGTTTTTT. It encodes CASSFSVDGTGELFF.

This clone was counted once. The chain employs TRBV2 and TRBJ2-1; no clear D gene. The CDR3 spans 13 residues. V lost 6 bases, J lost 0 bases, and 6 bases lay in between. In germline, CDR1 is SNHLY, CDR2 FYNNEI. CDR3 bases: TGTGCCAGCAGAGATACCTCCTACAATGAGCAGTTCTTC. Its protein product is CASRDTSYNEQFF.